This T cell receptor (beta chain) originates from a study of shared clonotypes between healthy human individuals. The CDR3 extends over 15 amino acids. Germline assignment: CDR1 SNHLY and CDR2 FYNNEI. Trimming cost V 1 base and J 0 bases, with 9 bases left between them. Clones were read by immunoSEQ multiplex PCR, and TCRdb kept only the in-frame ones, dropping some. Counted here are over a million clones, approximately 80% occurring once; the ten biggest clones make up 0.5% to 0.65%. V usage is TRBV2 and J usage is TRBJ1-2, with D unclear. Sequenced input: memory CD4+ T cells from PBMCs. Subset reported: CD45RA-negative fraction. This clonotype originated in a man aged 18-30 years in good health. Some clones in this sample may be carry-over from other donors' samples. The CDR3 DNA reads TGTGCCAGCAGTGAAGACCCCCGGGCTAACTATGGCTACACCTTC. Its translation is CASSEDPRANYGYTF.